This T cell receptor (beta chain) was retrieved from a study of blood T cell repertoires in COVID-19. Per germline, CDR1 LGHNT and CDR2 FRNRAP. V was cut by 0 bases and J by 8 bases, with 10 bases left in between. The CDR3 has 13 amino acids. The study recruited people aged 18 to 89 years across roughly 25 US areas. Cohort 3 donors were reported recovered after two negative PCRs, clearance, or symptom resolution. Clones were read by immunoSEQ multiplex PCR, and TCRdb kept only the in-frame ones, dropping some. This table has over 350,000 clones, 70% to 90% appearing once. V usage is TRBV12-5 and J usage is TRBJ1-2, with D hard to call. Material: PBMCs or T cells enriched from blood (not recorded which). The receptor comes from a woman under 30 who had recovered from COVID-19. CDR3 loop: CASGLVEKEGYTF. The CDR3 coding sequence is TGTGCTAGTGGTTTGGTAGAAAAAGAGGGCTACACCTTC.